This note documents a single TCR beta chain sequence. This specimen belongs to a study of blood T cell repertoires in COVID-19. Measured with immunoSEQ multiplex PCR; TCRdb has only the in-frame clones, and not every one. The data hold some 14,000 clones, with approximately 92% observed a single time. Germline V lookup: CDR1 MDHEN, CDR2 SYDVKM. With V trimmed by 11 bases and J by 5 bases, 10 bases remained unmatched. The CDR3 loop spans 14 amino acids. The rearrangement uses TRBV28 and TRBJ2-1, with 9 bases lining up with TRBD2. The sequence came from a human donor in a cohort sampled during active COVID-19. The sequenced material came from peripheral blood. CDR3 nucleotide sequence: TGTGCCGGGGGGGTAGCGGGAGCTAACAATGAGCAGTTCTTC. Translated: CAGGVAGANNEQFF.